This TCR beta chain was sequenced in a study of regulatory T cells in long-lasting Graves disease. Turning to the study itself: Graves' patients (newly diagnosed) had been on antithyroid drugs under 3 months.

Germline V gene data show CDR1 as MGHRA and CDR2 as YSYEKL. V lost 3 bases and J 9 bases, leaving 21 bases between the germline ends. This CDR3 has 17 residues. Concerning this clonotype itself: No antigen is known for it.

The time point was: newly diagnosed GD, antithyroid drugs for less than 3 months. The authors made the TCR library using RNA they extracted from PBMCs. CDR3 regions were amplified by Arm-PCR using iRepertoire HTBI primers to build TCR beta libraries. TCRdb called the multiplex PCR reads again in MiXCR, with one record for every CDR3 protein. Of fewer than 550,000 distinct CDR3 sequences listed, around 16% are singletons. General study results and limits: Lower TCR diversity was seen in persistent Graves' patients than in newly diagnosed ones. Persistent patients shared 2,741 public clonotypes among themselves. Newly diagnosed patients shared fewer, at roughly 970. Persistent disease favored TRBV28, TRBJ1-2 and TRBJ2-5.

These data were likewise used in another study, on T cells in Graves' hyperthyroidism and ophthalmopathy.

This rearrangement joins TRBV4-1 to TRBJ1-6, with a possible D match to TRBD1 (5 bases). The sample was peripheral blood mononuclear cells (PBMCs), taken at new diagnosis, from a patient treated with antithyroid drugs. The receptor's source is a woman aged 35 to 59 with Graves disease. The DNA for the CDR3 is TGCGCCAGCAGCCAGGACGGTTACAGGCCTGGGGGTTCACCCCTCCACTTT. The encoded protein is CASSQDGYRPGGSPLHF.